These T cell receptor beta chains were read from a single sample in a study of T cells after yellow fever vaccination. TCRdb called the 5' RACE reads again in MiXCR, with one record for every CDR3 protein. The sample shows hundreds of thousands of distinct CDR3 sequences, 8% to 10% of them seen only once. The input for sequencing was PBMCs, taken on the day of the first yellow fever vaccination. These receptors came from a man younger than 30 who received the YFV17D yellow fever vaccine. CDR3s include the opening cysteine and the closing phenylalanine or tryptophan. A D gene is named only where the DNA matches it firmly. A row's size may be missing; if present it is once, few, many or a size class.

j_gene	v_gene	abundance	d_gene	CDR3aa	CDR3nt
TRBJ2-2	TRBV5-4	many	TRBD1	CASSLGTGGTGELFF	TGTGCCAGCAGCCTCGGGACAGGGGGAACCGGGGAGCTGTTTTTT
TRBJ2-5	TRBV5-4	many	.	CASSGRDIQETQYF	TGTGCCAGCAGCGGCCGGGACATCCAAGAGACCCAGTACTTC
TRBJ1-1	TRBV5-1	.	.	CASSLSSVNTEAFF	TGCGCCAGCAGCTTGTCTTCAGTGAACACTGAAGCTTTCTTT
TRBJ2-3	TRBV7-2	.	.	CASSLALGAWHTQYF	TGTGCCAGCAGCTTAGCGTTAGGGGCCTGGCATACGCAGTATTTT
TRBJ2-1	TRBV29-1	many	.	CSANRDNSYNEQFF	TGCAGCGCTAACAGGGATAACTCCTACAATGAGCAGTTCTTC
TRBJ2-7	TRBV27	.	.	CASSSITGYSYEQYF	TGTGCCAGCAGTTCGATCACAGGGTACTCCTACGAGCAGTACTTC
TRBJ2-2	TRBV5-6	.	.	CASSLYGGELFF	TGTGCCAGCAGCTTGTATGGCGGGGAGCTGTTTTTT
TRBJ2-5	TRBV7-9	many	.	CASSYEETQYF	TGTGCCAGCAGCTACGAAGAGACCCAGTACTTC
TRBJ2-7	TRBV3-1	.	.	CASSAGHISYEQCF	TGTGCCAGCAGTGCGGGCCATATCTCCTACGAGCAGTGCTTC
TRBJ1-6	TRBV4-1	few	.	CASSQGEWTANSPLHF	TGCGCCAGCAGCCAAGGGGAGTGGACAGCTAATTCACCCCTCCACTTT
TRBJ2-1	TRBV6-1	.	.	CASSRSTSGSYNEQFF	TGTGCCAGCAGTCGTTCGACGAGTGGCTCCTACAATGAGCAGTTCTTC